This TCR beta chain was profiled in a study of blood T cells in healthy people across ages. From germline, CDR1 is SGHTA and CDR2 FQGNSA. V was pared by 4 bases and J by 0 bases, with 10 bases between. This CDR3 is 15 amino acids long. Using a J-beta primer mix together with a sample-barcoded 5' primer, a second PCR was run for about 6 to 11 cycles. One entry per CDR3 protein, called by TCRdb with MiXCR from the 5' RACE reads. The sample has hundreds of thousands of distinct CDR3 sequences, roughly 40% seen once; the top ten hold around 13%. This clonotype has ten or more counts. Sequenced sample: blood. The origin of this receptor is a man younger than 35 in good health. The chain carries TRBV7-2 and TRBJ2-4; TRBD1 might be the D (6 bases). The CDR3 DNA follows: TGTGCCAGCAGCTATGGACAGTTAGCCAAAAACATTCAGTACTTC. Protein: CASSYGQLAKNIQYF.